A single sample gave rise to the 29 T cell receptor beta chains below, sequenced in a study of blood T cell repertoires in COVID-19. The data were produced by immunoSEQ multiplex PCR, yet TCRdb's version contains in-frame clones alone and is incomplete. The sample yields some 100,000 clones, approximately 87% seen once. The material sequenced was peripheral blood. The source of these receptors is a woman aged 55-69 years with acute or convalescent COVID-19.

V and J are TRBV9 and TRBJ2-3, with 7 bases that match TRBD2. CDR1 and CDR2 from the germline V gene are SGDLS and YYNGEE. This CDR3 is built from 14 residues. V dropped 3 bases and J dropped 6; count of bases not matched to a gene: 7. DNA of the CDR3: TGTGCCAGCAGCGAGGCAGCGGGGAGGGATACGCAGTATTTT. Its translation is CASSEAAGRDTQYF.

This chain connects TRBV29-1 to TRBJ1-2; D is unresolved. This CDR3 contains 13 residues. The V and J ends lost 7 bases and 3 bases respectively, with 15 bases between them. Germline assignment: CDR1 SQVTM and CDR2 ANQGSEA. CDR3 nucleotide sequence: TGCAGCGGACTTGAGTATTCGGACTATGGCTACACCTTC. Its protein is CSGLEYSDYGYTF.

J is TRBJ1-1 and V is TRBV7-9; a possible D gene is TRBD1 (5 bases). V was trimmed by 3 bases and J by 10 bases, leaving 15 bases between them. The CDR3 covers 13 residues. Germline V gene data show CDR1 as SEHNR and CDR2 as FQNEAQ (reference sequence). The DNA for the CDR3 is TGTGCCAGCAGCTTGGAACAATCTAGGGGAGCTTTCTTT. Its protein is CASSLEQSRGAFF.

The rearrangement uses TRBV15 and TRBJ1-2; TRBD1 is a possible D gene (6 bases). The CDR3 contains 13 residues. Between the trimmed V and J ends, which lost 2 bases and 5 bases, there was a span of 9 bases. From germline, CDR1 is LNHNV and CDR2 YYDKDF (reference sequence). The CDR3 nucleotides read TGTGCCACCAGCAGACCGGACAGTTATGGCTACACCTTC. It specifies CATSRPDSYGYTF.

This CDR3 reads CASSLDSVSPLHF. CDR3 nucleotide sequence: TGTGCCAGCAGTTTAGACAGTGTGTCACCCCTCCACTTT. This chain links TRBV12-3 or TRBV12-4 with TRBJ1-6; D gene ambiguous. CDR3 length equals 13 residues. Trimming took 1 base from V and 10 from J, leaving 8 bases between them.

The chain links TRBV7-2 to TRBJ2-3, with 12 bases aligning to TRBD2. From germline, CDR1 is SGHTA and CDR2 FQGNSA. The CDR3 extends over 17 amino acids. The ends lost 4 bases at V and 4 bases at J; junction bases unmatched: 9. CDR3 sequence: CASSYLLTSGSADTQYF. CDR3 sequence (DNA): TGTGCCAGCAGCTACCTATTGACTAGCGGGAGTGCAGATACGCAGTATTTT.

This clone has more than one count but fewer than ten. The chain employs TRBV27 and TRBJ2-7, with TRBD1 identical over 8 bases. CDR1 and CDR2 from the germline V gene are MNHEY and SMNVEV (reference sequence). After removal of 5 bases from V and 1 base from J, the junction contained 13 bases not matched to a gene. The CDR3 has 17 residues. The CDR3 DNA is TGTGCCAGCAGTGGCCCCAGTACCGGACAGGGATCCTACGAGCAGTACTTC. Amino acids: CASSGPSTGQGSYEQYF.

The sample holds one count of this clone. V and J are TRBV18 and TRBJ2-2, with D tentatively TRBD2 (6 bases). The V gene's germline CDR1 is KGHSH and CDR2 LQKENI. The CDR3 is made up of 16 amino acids. Deletions cut 3 bases from V and 4 bases from J, with 15 bases between. The DNA of the CDR3 is TGTGCCAGCTCACCTCTCCAGGCGGGACCCACCGGGGAGCTGTTTTTT. It translates to CASSPLQAGPTGELFF.

The J gene is TRBJ1-2, the V gene TRBV5-7, with 10 bases lining up with TRBD1. TRBV5-7 is an open reading frame, and its role is uncertain. The length of the CDR3 is 18 residues. Trimming at V came to 4 bases and at J to 0 bases, leaving 12 bases not matched to a gene. This CDR3 is CASSHGPGTGASNYGYTF. The DNA for the CDR3 is TGTGCCAGCAGCCACGGACCCGGGACAGGGGCCTCTAACTATGGCTACACCTTC.

The genes are TRBV9 and TRBJ1-2; D possibly corresponds to TRBD1 (5 bases). There are 15 residues in the CDR3. The germline gives CDR1 SGDLS, CDR2 YYNGEE. V was pared by 2 bases and J by 2 bases, with 13 bases between. The CDR3: CASSVEGRGNYGYTF. CDR3 in DNA: TGTGCCAGCAGCGTTGAAGGGCGGGGCAACTATGGCTACACCTTC.

The chain recombines TRBV7-8 with TRBJ2-7; 9 bases align to TRBD2. Trimming took 5 bases from V and 3 from J; bases not matched to a gene: 14. Germline V gene lookup returns CDR1 SGHVS and CDR2 FQNEAQ. The CDR3 runs to 17 residues. CDR3 amino acids: CASSPRRELAGRYEQYF. The CDR3 nucleotides are TGTGCCAGCAGCCCCAGACGCGAACTAGCGGGTCGCTACGAGCAGTACTTC. Looking up the rest from reference TRBV7-8 and TRBJ2-7 gives the full variable domain: GAGVSQSPRYKVAKRGQDVALRCDPISGHVSLFWYQQALGQGPEFLTYFQNEAQLDKSGLPSDRFFAERPEGSVSTLKIQRTQQEDSAVYLCASSPRRELAGRYEQYFGPGTRLTVT.

The chain joins TRBV3-1 (or the pseudogene TRBV3-2) to TRBJ1-2; D may be TRBD1 (6 bases). The CDR3 covers 13 residues. V lost 5 bases and J lost 2, with 9 bases in between. Germline loops: CDR1 LGHDT, CDR2 YNNKEL (reference sequence). The CDR3 coding sequence is TGTGCCAGCAGCTCGACAGGCAACTATGGCTACACCTTC. Amino acid sequence: CASSSTGNYGYTF.

The count of this clone is one. The chain has TRBV6-5 and TRBJ2-7, with 8 bases fitting TRBD2. The J segment lost 3 bases and the V segment lost 6 bases, leaving 4 bases of the junction unmatched. The CDR3 has 13 residues. Germline CDR1 and CDR2: MNHEY and SVGAGI. CDR3 in amino acids: CASRAGRDYEQYF. The CDR3 DNA is TGTGCCAGCAGGGCCGGGAGGGACTACGAGCAGTACTTC.

The chain is built from TRBV5-1 and TRBJ2-6, with D tentatively TRBD2 (6 bases). The CDR3 extends over 18 amino acids. Germline-derived CDR1 and CDR2 are SGHRS and YFSETQ. Trimming stripped 0 bases from V and 3 bases from J, with 16 bases between. The CDR3 DNA reads as TGCGCCAGCAGCTTGGCTGGGCCGGCGGGAATTGGGGCCAACGTCCTGACTTTC. Amino acids: CASSLAGPAGIGANVLTF.

The chain carries TRBV7-2 and TRBJ1-2; D call uncertain. The germline V gene encodes CDR1 SGHTA and CDR2 FQGNSA. The V end was cut by 4 bases, the J end by 4 bases, with 13 bases between. This CDR3 is 14 amino acids long. The CDR3 coding sequence is TGTGCCAGCAGCTCTATTCCTAAAGCCTATGGCTACACCTTC. Its protein is CASSSIPKAYGYTF.

The chain carries TRBV12-5 and TRBJ2-1, with D possibly being TRBD1 (5 bases). The CDR3 has 13 residues. Germline CDR1 reads LGHNT; CDR2 reads FRNRAP. V was pared by 4 bases and J by 8 bases, with 12 bases between. CDR3 DNA sequence: TGTGCTAGTGGTTCTCCCCCAGGGTATGAGCAGTTCTTC. Its translation: CASGSPPGYEQFF.

The V gene is TRBV30, the J gene TRBJ2-1, with 8 bases aligning to TRBD2. Germline values: CDR1 GTSNPN, CDR2 SVGIG (reference sequence). The CDR3 extends over 13 amino acids. V dropped 6 bases and J dropped 7; count of bases not matched to a gene: 8. CDR3 region: CACRRGAGNEQFF. The CDR3 DNA is TGTGCCTGCCGGCGGGGGGCGGGTAATGAGCAGTTCTTC.

This sequence joins TRBV6-5 and TRBJ2-7, with D possibly TRBD1 on 6 matching bases. V shed 7 bases and J shed 2 bases, with 12 bases lying between them. CDR1 MNHEY and CDR2 SVGAGI come from the germline V gene. This CDR3 is 13 amino acids long. The CDR3 here is CASTTGHTYEQYF. CDR3 sequence (DNA): TGTGCCAGCACTACGGGACACACCTACGAGCAGTACTTC.

This chain connects TRBV27 to TRBJ2-1, with 13 bases that match TRBD2. J gave up 3 bases and V 5 bases, and 13 bases lay outside the gene matches. Germline values: CDR1 MNHEY, CDR2 SMNVEV (reference sequence). The CDR3 runs to 19 residues. CDR3 sequence: CASSPRLAGGSYLYNEQFF. The CDR3 nucleotides read TGTGCCAGCAGTCCCCGACTAGCGGGGGGCTCCTACCTCTACAATGAGCAGTTCTTC.

This clone was detected once. The chain has TRBV9 and TRBJ2-5; 15 bases map to TRBD2. V shed 0 bases and J 2 bases; nucleotides not matched to a gene: 5. Germline V lookup: CDR1 SGDLS, CDR2 YYNGEE. CDR3 length equals 18 residues. CDR3 in amino acids: CASSVGPGLAGGQETQYF. Written as DNA, the CDR3 is TGTGCCAGCAGCGTAGGGCCGGGACTAGCGGGAGGACAAGAGACCCAGTACTTC.

This clone came up once. J is TRBJ2-1 and V is TRBV5-1, with TRBD2 identical over 10 bases. The V segment lost 4 bases and the J segment 7 bases; nucleotides outside the gene matches: 5. CDR3 size: 14 residues. Germline loops: CDR1 SGHRS, CDR2 YFSETQ. The CDR3 DNA reads TGCGCCAGCAGCCCACTAGCGGGGTTGAATGAGCAGTTCTTC. This sequence encodes CASSPLAGLNEQFF.

V and J are TRBV27 and TRBJ1-2; 7 bases line up with TRBD1. The CDR3 runs 13 residues. V shed 7 bases and J 4 bases; nucleotides not matched to a gene: 6. Looked up from germline, CDR1 is MNHEY and CDR2 is SMNVEV (reference sequence). CDR3: CASTQTGTYGYTF. The CDR3 DNA sequence: TGTGCCAGCACCCAGACAGGGACCTATGGCTACACCTTC.

This sequence joins TRBV2 and TRBJ1-2; TRBD1 is a possible D gene (5 bases). V lost 9 bases to trimming and J lost 0 bases, with 17 bases between them. CDR1 and CDR2 (germline): SNHLY, FYNNEI. The CDR3 sequence is 15 residues long. The CDR3 region is CASNLNRQPNYGYTF. The CDR3 coding sequence is TGTGCCAGTAACCTCAACAGGCAACCTAACTATGGCTACACCTTC. Full variable domain (missing parts from reference TRBV2 and TRBJ1-2): EPEVTQTPSHQVTQMGQEVILRCVPISNHLYFYWYRQILGQKVEFLVSFYNNEISEKSEIFDDQFSVERPDGSNFTLKIRSTKLEDSAMYFCASNLNRQPNYGYTFGSGTRLTVV.

This clone has more than one count but fewer than ten. The J gene is TRBJ2-5, the V gene TRBV4-2; 10 bases are shared with TRBD2. V trimming: 1 base; J trimming: 5 bases; junction bases outside the gene matches: 10. Germline V gives CDR1 LGHNA, CDR2 YNFKEQ. CDR3 length equals 17 residues. CDR3 coding DNA: TGTGCCAGCAGCCAAGCACGGGCAGCGGGGGGGTTTGAGACCCAGTACTTC. Protein: CASSQARAAGGFETQYF.

V is TRBV6-1 and J is TRBJ1-5; tentatively, D is TRBD1 (5 bases). The ends were cut back, 4 bases at V and 6 bases at J, with 22 bases in the middle. In germline, CDR1 is MNHNS, CDR2 SASEGT. The CDR3 has 17 amino acids. The CDR3, as DNA: TGTGCCAGCAGTGGACAATGGCAGGGCGGCCGGGTTCAGCCCCAGCATTTT. Its protein is CASSGQWQGGRVQPQHF.

The genes are TRBV7-2 and TRBJ1-5; a possible D gene is TRBD1 (6 bases). Trimming left V 4 bases short and J 0 bases short, with 7 bases between. Germline assignment: CDR1 SGHTA and CDR2 FQGNSA. This CDR3 is built from 14 residues. The CDR3: CASSWTDSNQPQHF. Here the CDR3 DNA reads TGTGCCAGCAGCTGGACAGATAGCAATCAGCCCCAGCATTTT.

This chain uses TRBV4-1 with TRBJ1-1, with no clear D. The CDR3 covers 16 residues. Trimming left V 0 bases short and J 4 bases short, with 15 bases between. The germline V gene has CDR1 MGHRA and CDR2 YSYEKL. The CDR3 DNA reads TGCGCCAGCAGCCAAGATCGAGAGGGCTGGGGCACTGAAGCTTTCTTT. This gives the protein CASSQDREGWGTEAFF.

The rearrangement uses TRBV18 and TRBJ1-2; D uncertain. The CDR3 has 12 residues. CDR1 is KGHSH, CDR2 LQKENI, per germline. V was clipped by 4 bases and J by 6 bases, with 9 bases between them. The chain's CDR3 is CASSQTSDGYTF. CDR3 bases: TGTGCCAGCTCACAAACGTCGGATGGCTACACCTTC.

The gene calls are TRBV10-3 and TRBJ2-2, with D uncertain. Between the trimmed V and J ends, which lost 0 bases and 12 bases, there was a span of 11 bases. The germline V gene has CDR1 ENHRY and CDR2 SYGVKD. The CDR3 spans 13 residues. CDR3 protein: CAISESRQQKLFF. DNA for the CDR3: TGTGCCATCAGTGAGTCGCGCCAACAGAAGCTGTTTTTT.